Reported below is one T cell receptor (beta chain). Its antigen is undetermined. Mismatch with germline at one junction end may stem from a read error. The source of the sample is a study of blood T cells in healthy people across ages. Across the whole study: With template switching, about one barcoded beta molecule was captured per two T cells. Whole-study results and caveats: Aged donors had fewer naive CD4+ cells and lower diversity than long-lived donors.

A second PCR, run for about 6 to 11 cycles, used a sample-barcoded 5' primer plus a J-beta primer mix. A single record per CDR3 protein comes from TCRdb applying MiXCR to the 5' RACE reads. In the table there are fewer than 1,000,000 distinct CDR3 sequences, 46% of which are singletons. The donors, healthy Caucasians from Russia, were aged 6 to 90. Each individual donor underwent a draw of roughly 10 milliliters of peripheral blood. The germline V gene has CDR1 SGDLS and CDR2 YYNGEE. The CDR3 runs 15 residues. The TCR sequence derives from a man older than 75 in good health. The chain employs TRBV9 and TRBJ2-1, with D unresolved. Material: blood. CDR3 sequence reads: CARSVDGGSYNEQFF. The CDR3 region has the DNA TGTGCCAGAAGCGTAGATGGCGGTTCCTACAATGAGCAGTTCTTC.